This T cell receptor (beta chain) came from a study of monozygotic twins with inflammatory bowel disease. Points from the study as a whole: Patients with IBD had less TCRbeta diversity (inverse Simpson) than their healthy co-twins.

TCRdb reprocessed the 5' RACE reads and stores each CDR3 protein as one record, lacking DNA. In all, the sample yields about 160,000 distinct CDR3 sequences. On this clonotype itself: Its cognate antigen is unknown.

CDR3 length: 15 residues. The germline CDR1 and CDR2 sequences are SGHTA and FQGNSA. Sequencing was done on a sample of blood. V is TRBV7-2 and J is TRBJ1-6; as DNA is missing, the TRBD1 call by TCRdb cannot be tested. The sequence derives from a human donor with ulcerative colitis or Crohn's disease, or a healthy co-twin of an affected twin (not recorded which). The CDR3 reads CASSLVGQDNSPLHF.